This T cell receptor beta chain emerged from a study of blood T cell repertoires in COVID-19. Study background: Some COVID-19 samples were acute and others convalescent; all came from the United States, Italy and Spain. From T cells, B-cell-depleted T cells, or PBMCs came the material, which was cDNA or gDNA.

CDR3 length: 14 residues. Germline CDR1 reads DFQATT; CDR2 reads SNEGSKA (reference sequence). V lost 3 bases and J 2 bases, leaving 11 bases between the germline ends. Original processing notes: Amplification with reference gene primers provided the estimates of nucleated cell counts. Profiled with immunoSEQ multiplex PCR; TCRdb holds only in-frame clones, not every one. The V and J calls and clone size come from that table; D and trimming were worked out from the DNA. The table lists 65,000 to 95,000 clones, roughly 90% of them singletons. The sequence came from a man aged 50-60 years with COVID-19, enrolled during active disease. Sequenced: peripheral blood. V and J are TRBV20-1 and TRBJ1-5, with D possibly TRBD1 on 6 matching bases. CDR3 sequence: CSASWGHGNQPQHF. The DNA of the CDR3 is TGCAGTGCTAGTTGGGGACATGGCAATCAGCCCCAGCATTTT.